Listed below are T cell receptor beta chains from one sample, sequenced in a study of T-cell memory formation after mild COVID-19. TCRdb re-derived calls from the 5' RACE reads in MiXCR, one entry per CDR3 protein. The data contain 120,000 or so distinct CDR3 sequences, roughly 15% of them singletons. The sequenced sample consisted of PBMCs or a T cell subset sorted from them (not recorded which). The receptors stem from an adult woman who had mild COVID-19 (a few samples of this study predate the infection). Cell type and time point are not known. Each CDR3 is given with its conserved first and last residue. The D gene is left open where the match is weak. Rows give clone size only sometimes, using once, few, many, or a class for an expanded clone.

D gene	V gene	CDR3 length	clone size	J gene	CDR3 protein	CDR3 DNA
TRBD2	TRBV9	16	few	TRBJ2-5	CASSPRLAGGQETQYF	TGTGCCAGCAGCCCACGACTAGCGGGAGGACAAGAGACCCAGTACTTC
TRBD1	TRBV7-9	14	.	TRBJ2-7	CASRLGQGAGEQYF	TGTGCCAGCAGGCTAGGACAGGGTGCGGGGGAGCAGTACTTC
.	TRBV14	13	.	TRBJ2-1	CASSQNYFNEQFF	TGTGCCAGCAGCCAGAACTATTTCAATGAGCAGTTCTTC
.	TRBV7-2	15	few	TRBJ2-4	CASSFQGVSSHIQYF	TGTGCCAGCAGCTTTCAGGGTGTGTCTTCTCACATTCAGTACTTC
.	TRBV12-3/TRBV12-4	14	once	TRBJ2-3	CASSLSRNTDTQYF	TGTGCCAGCAGTTTATCCCGGAACACAGATACGCAGTATTTT
TRBD2	TRBV29-1	11	many	TRBJ2-7	CSAASGGEQYF	TGCAGCGCCGCATCGGGAGGCGAGCAGTACTTC
TRBD1	TRBV7-9	14	few	TRBJ2-3	CASSQGQITDTQYF	TGTGCCAGCAGCCAGGGACAGATCACAGATACGCAGTATTTT
.	TRBV20-1	13	many	TRBJ2-7	CSASKERDGQQYF	TGCAGTGCTAGTAAGGAACGGGACGGCCAGCAGTACTTC
.	TRBV7-2	12	.	TRBJ2-2	CASSSKGVELFF	TGTGCCAGCAGCTCTAAGGGCGTGGAGCTGTTTTTT
.	TRBV9	17	.	TRBJ1-5	CASSPPPSTSPNQPQHF	TGTGCCAGCAGCCCCCCGCCGAGCACTTCCCCCAATCAGCCCCAGCATTTT
.	TRBV18	15	.	TRBJ1-2	CASSPGGRGLVGYTF	TGTGCCAGCTCACCAGGCGGCAGGGGATTAGTTGGCTACACCTTC
.	TRBV9	10	.	TRBJ2-7	CASSVPEQYF	TGTGCCAGCAGCGTTCCCGAGCAGTACTTC
TRBD2	TRBV12-3/TRBV12-4	14	few	TRBJ2-7	CASSLIAGGHEQYF	TGTGCCAGCAGTTTGATAGCGGGGGGGCACGAGCAGTACTTC
TRBD1	TRBV6-2/TRBV6-3	13	.	TRBJ1-1	CASKSGQGSEAFF	TGTGCCAGCAAGTCTGGACAGGGGTCTGAAGCTTTCTTT
TRBD2	TRBV9	15	.	TRBJ2-3	CASSAGLPSTDTQYF	TGTGCCAGCAGCGCGGGACTACCAAGCACAGATACGCAGTATTTT
TRBD2	TRBV6-2/TRBV6-3	18	few	TRBJ2-3	CASSTRLASGYSTDTQYF	TGTGCCAGCAGCACCCGACTAGCATCAGGCTATAGCACAGATACGCAGTATTTT
TRBD2	TRBV7-6	16	.	TRBJ2-3	CASSLAPGAGGDTQYF	TGTGCCAGCAGCTTAGCCCCTGGGGCGGGGGGAGATACGCAGTATTTT
.	TRBV30	15	.	TRBJ2-7	CAWTPMTGGRYEQYF	TGTGCCTGGACCCCAATGACCGGAGGGCGCTACGAGCAGTACTTC